These T cell receptor beta chains were read from a single sample in a study of CD4 T cells in relation to SARS-CoV-2 and coronaviruses. No antigen has been identified for these receptors. This table comes from immunoSEQ multiplex PCR, and its TCRdb copy is limited to in-frame clones, with some not included. The sample records more than 15,000 clones, more than 75% being singletons. What was sequenced was CD4+ T cells from PBMCs, cultured in vitro. These receptors were collected from a human donor in good health. Each CDR3 is given with its conserved first and last residue. The listing skips clone size in some rows; elsewhere it reads once, few, many or a size class.

length,size,V,CDR3
15,-,TRBV5-1,CASSLSESYNSPLHF
14,-,TRBV24-1,CATSDSGLSGEQFF
12,-,TRBV12-3/TRBV12-4,CASGLFNTEAFF
15,-,TRBV11-2,CASSLGRGRTDTQYF
15,once,TRBV5-1,CASSLAGSLNTEAFF
14,-,TRBV28,CASSLAGTTYEQYF
12,-,TRBV4-1,CASSQVTGELFF
19,-,TRBV7-3,CASSLQGLAGVGLTGELFF
14,-,TRBV2,CASKSGAGANVLTF
15,once,TRBV18,CASSPGGGGSYEQYF
14,few,TRBV6-5,CASSPGTGYQPQHF
15,-,TRBV27,CASSLSGYRGDTQYF
15,-,TRBV19,CASSIGVYRDTEAFF
13,-,TRBV2,CASTTGTNTEAFF
17,-,TRBV7-9,CASSLVALADTYNEQFF
11,-,TRBV20-1,CSASWEEGGYF
16,-,TRBV18,CASSPKTPWMGTEAFF
15,-,TRBV19,CASSTQSLSNTEAFF
16,-,TRBV30,CAWSPETGRSNQPQHF
16,-,TRBV7-8,CASSLGRRENTGELFF
16,-,TRBV25-1,CASSETGIGSYNEQFF
17,once,TRBV19,CASSIGGYRQEDTEAFF
12,-,TRBV15,CATSEGLETQYF
12,-,TRBV3-1/TRBV3-2,CASNDRGYGYTF
11,-,TRBV6-5,CASSYLETQYF
11,-,TRBV24-1,CATRGQVEQFF
17,-,TRBV7-3,CASSLNPVGTSTDTQYF
14,-,TRBV19,CASSTGLVTDTQYF
14,-,TRBV25-1,CASRADRYLTEAFF
17,-,TRBV27,CASSLKAGPVDLLPQHF
16,-,TRBV9,CASSGGWDKGTDTQYF
18,-,TRBV9,CASSVAGTPNANTGELFF
13,few,TRBV7-3,CASSLTGQGPPFF
15,-,TRBV5-4,CASSPGQFGGYGYTF
14,-,TRBV2,CASREQLPGETQYF
14,-,TRBV7-3,CASSLDSSTDTQYF
15,-,TRBV3-1/TRBV3-2,CASSQDLRLSNEQYF
15,-,TRBV3-1/TRBV3-2,CASSQDFGQQETQYF
16,medium-sized,TRBV10-3,CAISESSPGAYNEQFF
14,-,TRBV27,CASSFGGRITEAFF
14,-,TRBV3-1/TRBV3-2,CASSLGLSGNTIYF
16,-,TRBV6-1,CASSESAGGHTDTQYF
17,once,TRBV12-5,CASGLARDSQTYNEQFF
16,-,TRBV5-1,CASSSSGQGDYTEAFF
15,-,TRBV5-1,CASSLDSVNNSPLHF
13,once,TRBV10-3,CAISESIGETQYF
16,-,TRBV9,CASSAGEGYGNTEAFF
15,-,TRBV6-5,CASSPGGRSHNEQFF
15,-,TRBV15,CATSRDGRREETQYF
15,once,TRBV24-1,CATSDRRGRKETQYF
14,-,TRBV2,CASIREGGNQPQHF
17,-,TRBV4-2,CASSPRLAKGPSYEQYF
13,once,TRBV6-5,CASIYGRFGEQFF
18,-,TRBV28,CASSLSHRVSGVYNEQFF
15,-,TRBV10-3,CAISELLAGEHEQYF
15,few,TRBV5-4,CASSLDSSGTDTQYF
17,few,TRBV19,CASSGRGAGNSYNEQFF